Each of the 13 T cell receptor beta chains below was sequenced from the same sample in a study of cytomegalovirus exposure and HLA in healthy donors listed by TCRdb under 2017. The library was prepared using the immunoSEQ multiplex PCR assay. For the multiplex PCR, a mixture combining 60 forward primers for TCR Vbeta segments and 13 reverse primers for TCR Jbeta segments was used. TCRdb provides this immuneACCESS table in a form limited to in-frame rearrangements. Some clones are lacking; in checked studies, under half of them reflect an unresolved V gene, and why the rest are absent is not known. The sample yields approximately 100,000 clones; approximately 77% were counted once. The ten largest clonotypes hold about 5% of the sample. The material sequenced was PBMCs. Every receptor here comes from a woman aged 40 to 50 in good health and CMV-seronegative.

V is TRBV30 and J is TRBJ1-2; D unclear. Per germline, CDR1 GTSNPN and CDR2 SVGIG (reference sequence). The CDR3 totals 11 residues. Trimming pared 4 bases from V and 5 bases from J, leaving 8 bases between. The CDR3 spells CAWTGGYGYTF. CDR3 coding DNA: TGTGCCTGGACGGGAGGATATGGCTACACCTTC.

The chain couples TRBV11-2 to TRBJ1-1; D is ambiguous. The germline gives CDR1 SGHAT, CDR2 FQNNGV. Between the trimmed V and J ends, which lost 1 base and 5 bases, there was a span of 14 bases. The CDR3 totals 15 residues. The CDR3 DNA sequence: TGTGCCAGCAGCTTAGGGCGGGGAGTGGGAACTGAAGCTTTCTTT. Translating gives CASSLGRGVGTEAFF.

The genes are TRBV11-1 and TRBJ2-1; no firm D call. The CDR3 is 11 residues long. The germline gives CDR1 SGHAT, CDR2 FQDESV (reference sequence). The V gene lost 5 bases and the J gene lost 9 bases, with 8 bases spanning the gap. As DNA, the CDR3 is TGTGCCAGCAGCCCAGAATTTGAGCAGTTCTTC. Its protein is CASSPEFEQFF.

The gene calls are TRBV5-4 and TRBJ2-3; D is possibly TRBD2 (6 bases). V lost 6 bases to trimming and J lost 5 bases, with 16 bases between them. CDR3 length equals 14 residues. Germline CDR1 and CDR2: SGHNT and YYREEE (reference sequence). The CDR3 DNA reads as TGTGCCAGCAACCCCCCGACTAGTCGAGATACGCAGTATTTT. This sequence encodes CASNPPTSRDTQYF.

This clone was counted between two and nine times. The chain couples TRBV5-1 to TRBJ1-1; D gene unclear. V was trimmed by 4 bases and J by 1 base, leaving 8 bases between them. The germline V gene has CDR1 SGHRS and CDR2 YFSETQ. CDR3 length: 13 amino acids. CDR3 DNA sequence: TGCGCCAGCAGCCCACGACAGAACACTGAAGCTTTCTTT. Its protein is CASSPRQNTEAFF.

This clone occurred a few times. CDR3: CASSEPGQGAYQPQHF. For the CDR3, the DNA is TGTGCCAGCAGTGAACCGGGACAGGGGGCCTATCAGCCCCAGCATTTT. V usage is TRBV6-1 and J usage is TRBJ1-5; 12 bases fit TRBD1. The germline V gene encodes CDR1 MNHNS and CDR2 SASEGT. The CDR3 length is 16 residues. With 2 bases clipped from V and 5 bases from J, the junction kept 4 bases outside the gene matches.

V and J are TRBV5-4 and TRBJ2-6, with D possibly TRBD2 on 6 matching bases. Per germline, CDR1 SGHNT and CDR2 YYREEE (reference sequence). This CDR3 region has 18 residues. The V gene lost 4 bases and the J gene lost 0 bases, with 17 bases spanning the gap. The CDR3 coding sequence is TGTGCCAGCAGCCAGGGTTCTCTGGGAGGCTCTGGGGCCAACGTCCTGACTTTC. Translation gives CASSQGSLGGSGANVLTF.

This chain connects TRBV4-3 to TRBJ1-2, with D maybe TRBD1 (5 bases). Trimming pared 4 bases from V and 4 bases from J, leaving 13 bases between. This CDR3 comprises 14 residues. Germline CDR1 LGHNA, CDR2 YSLEER. The CDR3 region is CASSPTGGSYGYTF. CDR3 nucleotides: TGCGCCAGCAGCCCCACCGGGGGGTCCTATGGCTACACCTTC.

A remark on this clone: With only one base between it and a far larger clone, this is likely a read error. This sequence joins TRBV2 and TRBJ2-3, with D perhaps matching TRBD2 (6 bases). Per germline, CDR1 SNHLY and CDR2 FYNNEI. The CDR3 covers 16 residues. Trimming shortened V by 1 base and J by 4 bases, and 15 bases separated the two germline ends. The CDR3 spells CASSEGAPAGPDTQYF. For the CDR3, the DNA is TGTGCCAGCAGTGAAGGGGCACCCGCGGGGCCAGATACGCAGTATTTT.

This chain joins TRBV10-3 and TRBJ1-2; TRBD1 matches at 7 bases. V gave up 3 bases and J gave up 12 bases; unmatched junction bases: 19. This CDR3 has 16 residues. Germline CDR1 is ENHRY and CDR2 is SYGVKD. The CDR3 protein is CAISDSLRSGQSSHTF. CDR3 DNA sequence: TGTGCCATCAGTGATAGCCTCCGGTCGGGACAGAGTAGCCACACCTTC.

This clone turned up a few times. The rearrangement links TRBV7-9 to TRBJ1-1; weak D call: TRBD1 (5 bases). CDR1 and CDR2 (germline): SEHNR, FQNEAQ (reference sequence). The V end lost 5 bases, the J end lost 1 base, and 14 bases lay between the germline ends. This CDR3 region has 15 residues. The CDR3 DNA sequence: TGTGCCAGCAGCCCAATCCTCGGGGGGAACACTGAAGCTTTCTTT. It translates to CASSPILGGNTEAFF.

The chain has TRBV19 and TRBJ1-1; TRBD1 might be the D (5 bases). V lost 4 bases to trimming and J lost 1 base, with 10 bases between them. Germline V gene sequence: CDR1 LNHDA, CDR2 SQIVND (reference sequence). This CDR3 spans 14 amino acids. The CDR3 region is CASSNGASNTEAFF. The CDR3 DNA reads as TGTGCCAGTAGTAATGGGGCCTCGAACACTGAAGCTTTCTTT.

The rearrangement joins TRBV7-3 to TRBJ2-1; TRBD2 matches 10 bases. Trimming took 6 bases from V and 0 from J; bases not matched to a gene: 5. The CDR3 runs 16 residues. Germline assignment: CDR1 SGHTA and CDR2 FQGTGA. For the CDR3, the DNA is TGTGCCAGCAGTCCTAGCGGGGGCCTCTCCTACAATGAGCAGTTCTTC. Residues: CASSPSGGLSYNEQFF.